This passage covers 23 T cell receptor beta chains from one sample sequenced in a study of vaccination and CD4 T cells after COVID-19. Treatment specified: roughly 10-day PBMC culture with coronavirus spike peptide pools or control peptides (ViraFEST assay). No cognate antigen is known for these TCRs. Cultured CD4+ T cell DNA was sequenced using the Oncomine TCR Beta short-read assay. TCRdb called the PCR reads again in MiXCR, with one record for every CDR3 protein. The top ten hold roughly 6.3% of the sample, which has fewer than 20,000 distinct CDR3 sequences, about 42% seen once. Sample: CD4+ T cells from blood, cultured in vitro, taken before SARS-CoV-2 vaccination. All receptors come from a human donor who had recovered from COVID-19.

This clonotype has just one count. The chain uses TRBV6-1 and TRBJ2-7, with D possibly matching TRBD2 (5 bases). V was shortened by 6 bases and J by 3 bases, with 12 bases between the two germline ends. Germline values: CDR1 MNHNS, CDR2 SASEGT. This CDR3 comprises 13 residues. The CDR3 sequence: CASRAPGNYEQYF. In DNA, the CDR3 is TGTGCCAGCAGAGCCCCCGGGAACTACGAGCAGTACTTC.

The rearrangement joins TRBV6-2 or TRBV6-3 to TRBJ2-1, with TRBD1 matching 9 bases. Trimming cost V 5 bases and J 7 bases; bases outside gene matches: 12. CDR1 MNHEY and CDR2 SVGEGT come from the germline V gene. The CDR3 totals 16 residues. DNA of the CDR3: TGTGCCAGCAGTCTGGGCCGGGACAGGGCCCTTAATGAGCAGTTCTTC. It encodes CASSLGRDRALNEQFF.

J is TRBJ2-7 and V is TRBV30; 9 bases are shared with TRBD1. The CDR3 is 16 residues long. CDR1 and CDR2 from the germline V gene are GTSNPN and SVGIG (reference sequence). The V segment lost 3 bases and the J segment 5 bases; nucleotides outside the gene matches: 14. CDR3 sequence reads: CAWRESAGTGPHEQYF. The CDR3 nucleotides read TGTGCCTGGAGGGAGTCCGCCGGGACAGGGCCCCACGAGCAGTACTTC.

This clonotype appeared once. The CDR3 sequence: CSARGTENSYEQYF. CDR3 bases: TGCAGTGCTAGAGGGACAGAAAATTCCTACGAGCAGTACTTC. The chain joins TRBV20-1 to TRBJ2-7; TRBD1 is a possible D gene (6 bases). Trimming left V 1 base short and J 1 base short, with 11 bases between. The CDR3 has 14 residues. Germline-derived CDR1 and CDR2 are DFQATT and SNEGSKA (reference sequence).

This clonotype was detected a few times. The chain couples TRBV20-1 to TRBJ1-6, with 7 bases that match TRBD1. V dropped 7 bases and J dropped 4; count of bases not matched to a gene: 4. The CDR3 loop spans 13 amino acids. From germline, CDR1 is DFQATT and CDR2 SNEGSKA (reference sequence). CDR3 sequence reads: CSGRQGYNSPLHF. Here the CDR3 DNA reads TGCAGTGGACGACAGGGTTATAATTCACCCCTCCACTTT.

The J gene is TRBJ2-1, the V gene TRBV20-1; 9 nucleotides align to TRBD2. The ends lost 4 bases at V and 0 bases at J; junction bases unmatched: 1. CDR3 length: 14 residues. Germline CDR1 and CDR2: DFQATT and SNEGSKA (reference sequence). CDR3 coding DNA: TGCAGTGCTATTAGCGGGAGCTCCTACAATGAGCAGTTCTTC. Translated: CSAISGSSYNEQFF.

This clonotype has a handful of counts. The chain is built from TRBV20-1 and TRBJ1-2; no reliable D call. V was cut by 6 bases and J by 5 bases, with 16 bases left in between. The CDR3 is 13 residues long. The germline V gene has CDR1 DFQATT and CDR2 SNEGSKA (reference sequence). The CDR3 protein is CSARPPYGYGYTF. The DNA of the CDR3 is TGCAGTGCCCGGCCCCCTTACGGTTATGGCTACACCTTC.

This clonotype was found a few times. The chain employs TRBV5-1 and TRBJ1-2; D not resolved. The length of the CDR3 is 13 residues. Germline V lookup: CDR1 SGHRS, CDR2 YFSETQ. The ends were cut back, 2 bases at V and 2 bases at J, with 7 bases in the middle. The CDR3 DNA is TGCGCCAGCAGCTTAGAAGTCAACTATGGCTACACCTTC. Encoded protein: CASSLEVNYGYTF.

CDR3 bases: TGTGCCAGCAGCTTATTGGCAGGAGTTGAAGCTTTCTTT. Its translation: CASSLLAGVEAFF. This sequence joins TRBV7-2 and TRBJ1-1, with no clear D. The CDR3 consists of 13 residues. V was trimmed by 2 bases and J by 7 bases, leaving 11 bases between them. Germline CDR1 is SGHTA and CDR2 is FQGNSA.

V and J are TRBV2 and TRBJ2-2; D is unresolved. Trimming left V 4 bases short and J 0 bases short, with 6 bases between. The germline CDR1 and CDR2 sequences are SNHLY and FYNNEI. The CDR3 totals 14 residues. The CDR3 spells CASSVLSNTGELFF. DNA of the CDR3: TGTGCCAGCAGTGTTTTATCGAACACCGGGGAGCTGTTTTTT.

This clonotype was seen a few times. The chain has TRBV27 and TRBJ2-1; possibly TRBD2 for D (6 bases). This CDR3 has 16 amino acids. Trimming removed 7 bases at V and 3 bases at J, with 19 bases between. From germline, CDR1 is MNHEY and CDR2 SMNVEV (reference sequence). CDR3 residues: CASTSHRGGDYNEQFF. CDR3 in DNA: TGTGCCAGCACCTCCCATCGAGGCGGGGACTACAATGAGCAGTTCTTC.

The rearrangement uses TRBV20-1 and TRBJ1-1, with D perhaps TRBD1 (6 bases). The V end was cut by 0 bases, the J end by 0 bases, with 11 bases between. The CDR3 is 15 residues long. In germline, CDR1 is DFQATT, CDR2 SNEGSKA (reference sequence). Here the CDR3 reads CSARDPRGVNTEAFF. The DNA of the CDR3 is TGCAGTGCTAGAGACCCCAGGGGTGTGAACACTGAAGCTTTCTTT.

The table lists this clonotype with a few counts. The chain links TRBV27 to TRBJ1-2; 7 bases are shared with TRBD1. Germline CDR1 reads MNHEY; CDR2 reads SMNVEV (reference sequence). The V gene end was trimmed by 8 bases and the J gene end by 0 bases; junction bases not matched to a gene: 9. The CDR3 is made up of 15 amino acids. CDR3 DNA sequence: TGTGCCAGCTCTCCAGGGGGGCCTGCTAACTATGGCTACACCTTC. This codes for CASSPGGPANYGYTF.

The chain uses TRBV5-1 and TRBJ2-7, with D perhaps being TRBD1 or TRBD2 (8 bases each). This CDR3 contains 18 residues. Trimming took 3 bases from V and 3 from J, leaving 25 bases between them. Looked up from germline, CDR1 is SGHRS and CDR2 is YFSETQ. DNA for the CDR3: TGCGCCAGCAGCTCCCGATCGAATAGCGGGACAGGACTCTACGAGCAGTACTTC. Translation: CASSSRSNSGTGLYEQYF.

This rearrangement joins TRBV6-1 to TRBJ2-1; 7 bases are shared with TRBD2. Germline V gives CDR1 MNHNS, CDR2 SASEGT. V shed 4 bases and J 1 base; nucleotides not matched to a gene: 10. The CDR3 is made up of 17 amino acids. The CDR3 is CASSALRDGGSYNEQFF. CDR3 DNA: TGTGCCAGCAGTGCACTCAGAGACGGGGGGTCCTACAATGAGCAGTTCTTC.

The V call is TRBV7-2, the J call TRBJ1-2; 7 bases are shared with TRBD1. Germline V gene sequence: CDR1 SGHTA, CDR2 FQGNSA. The length of the CDR3 is 14 residues. V was clipped by 4 bases and J by 4 bases; unmatched bases: 6. As DNA, the CDR3 is TGTGCCAGCAGCTCACGACAGGGCGCCTATGGCTACACCTTC. Its translation is CASSSRQGAYGYTF.

This chain links TRBV28 with TRBJ1-5; no firm D call. This CDR3 is built from 13 residues. V was shortened by 6 bases and J by 9 bases, with 15 bases between the two germline ends. The germline CDR1 and CDR2 sequences are MDHEN and SYDVKM. Here the CDR3 DNA reads TGTGCCAGCAGCACCAACACATTACCGCCCCAGCATTTT. Its translation is CASSTNTLPPQHF.

The chain couples TRBV14 to TRBJ1-1, with a tentative D call TRBD1 (5 bases). This CDR3 is 14 amino acids long. Trimming removed 1 base at V and 6 bases at J, with 12 bases between. From germline, CDR1 is SGHDN and CDR2 FVKESK. CDR3 amino acids: CASSQVYGAAEAFF. In DNA, the CDR3 is TGTGCCAGCAGCCAAGTTTACGGGGCCGCTGAAGCTTTCTTT.

V is TRBV20-1 and J is TRBJ2-1; 9 nucleotides align to TRBD2. Germline CDR1 is DFQATT and CDR2 is SNEGSKA (reference sequence). V was pared by 6 bases and J by 7 bases, with 10 bases of the junction left unmatched. The CDR3 is 14 amino acids. CDR3 sequence reads: CSAPKAGGLNEQFF. CDR3 sequence (DNA): TGCAGTGCCCCGAAGGCGGGGGGGCTTAATGAGCAGTTCTTC.

This clonotype was counted only a few times. The chain has TRBV7-9 and TRBJ1-2; D is unresolved. Germline values: CDR1 SEHNR, CDR2 FQNEAQ (reference sequence). Trimming stripped 4 bases from V and 4 bases from J, with 10 bases between. This CDR3 has 13 residues. CDR3 region: CASSSPLLYGYTF. CDR3 DNA sequence: TGTGCCAGCAGCTCCCCCTTGCTCTATGGCTACACCTTC. The full variable domain, rest sourced from reference TRBV7-9 and TRBJ1-2, is DTGVSQNPRHKITKRGQNVTFRCDPISEHNRLYWYRQTLGQGPEFLTYFQNEAQLEKSRLLSDRFSAERPKGSFSTLEIQRTEQGDSAMYLCASSSPLLYGYTFGSGTRLTVV.

The chain recombines TRBV24-1 with TRBJ2-1, with 7 bases matching TRBD2. The CDR3 has 15 residues. V lost 4 bases and J lost 7; bases outside the gene matches: 9. The V gene's germline CDR1 is KGHDR and CDR2 SFDVKD. The CDR3 region is CATSEATGTKNEQFF. The CDR3, as DNA: TGTGCCACCAGTGAAGCCACCGGGACTAAGAATGAGCAGTTCTTC.

This chain links TRBV11-2 with TRBJ1-3, with D possibly matching TRBD1 (5 bases). The CDR3 is 15 residues long. CDR1 and CDR2 from the germline V gene are SGHAT and FQNNGV. The V end was cut by 2 bases, the J end by 4 bases, with 12 bases between. The CDR3 bases are TGTGCCAGCAGCTTAATGACAGACTTGGGAAACACCATATATTTT. This sequence encodes CASSLMTDLGNTIYF.

This clonotype was seen a handful of times. The chain employs TRBV21-1 and TRBJ2-2. TRBV21-1 is deemed a pseudogene. CDR3 length equals 13 residues. The CDR3 coding sequence is TGTGCCAGCAGCAAAGGACACACCGGGGAGCTGTTTTTT. This encodes CASSKGHTGELFF.